These 24 T cell receptor beta chains share one sample of origin, sequenced in a study of CD8 T cells in ankylosing spondylitis. Each CDR3 protein gets one entry after TCRdb re-called the 5' RACE reads with MiXCR. This table holds 150,000 to 200,000 distinct CDR3 sequences, 15% to 20% found once. Material: blood, either unsorted or a sorted T cell fraction (not recorded which). The receptors stem from a male donor between 5 and 35 years old with ankylosing spondylitis or in good health (not recorded which).

The rearrangement links TRBV29-1 to TRBJ1-1; D uncertain. The germline gives CDR1 SQVTM, CDR2 ANQGSEA. V was pared by 5 bases and J by 0 bases, with 10 bases between. The CDR3 loop spans 13 amino acids. The CDR3 sequence: CSVSIGVNTEAFF. For the CDR3, the DNA is TGCAGCGTTTCTATAGGAGTGAACACTGAAGCTTTCTTT.

The J gene is TRBJ2-5, the V gene TRBV29-1; no clear D gene. Germline loops: CDR1 SQVTM, CDR2 ANQGSEA. The CDR3 is 15 residues long. With 3 bases removed from V and 1 base from J, the gap between germline ends came to 15 bases. This CDR3 reads CSVEAMMRFQETQYF. CDR3 DNA sequence: TGCAGCGTTGAGGCTATGATGAGGTTCCAAGAGACCCAGTACTTC.

In this sample, this clonotype turned up many times. The J gene is TRBJ2-2, the V gene TRBV4-2; 11 positions agree with TRBD2. Germline values: CDR1 LGHNA, CDR2 YNFKEQ. The CDR3 is made up of 16 amino acids. V shed 3 bases and J 2 bases; nucleotides not matched to a gene: 2. DNA of the CDR3: TGTGCCAGCAGCCAGGGGACTAGCGGTAACACCGGGGAGCTGTTTTTT. Protein sequence: CASSQGTSGNTGELFF.

At least ten counts were recorded for this clonotype. The CDR3 sequence is CASRAGQRDTGELFF. The CDR3 region has the DNA TGTGCCAGCAGGGCGGGACAGCGAGACACCGGGGAGCTGTTTTTT. The chain uses TRBV12-3 or TRBV12-4 and TRBJ2-2; tentative D call: TRBD1 (7 bases). V was clipped by 6 bases and J by 3 bases, with 14 bases between them. The CDR3 loop spans 15 amino acids.

This clonotype came up many times. The V gene is TRBV12-3 or TRBV12-4, the J gene TRBJ1-2; D may be TRBD1 (6 bases). Trimming pared 5 bases from V and 4 bases from J, leaving 17 bases between. This CDR3 is 15 amino acids long. The CDR3 region has the DNA TGTGCCAGCAGTCCCGAGGGGGGGCGCGGCTATGGCTACACCTTC. Translating gives CASSPEGGRGYGYTF.

A few counts support this clonotype. V is TRBV4-1 and J is TRBJ2-1; 10 bases fit TRBD2. Per germline, CDR1 MGHRA and CDR2 YSYEKL. The CDR3 totals 15 residues. The V and J ends lost 4 bases and 9 bases, in that order; junction bases with no gene match: 9. CDR3 residues: CASSLLAGTLSEQFF. CDR3 bases: TGCGCCAGCAGCCTACTAGCGGGAACTCTCTCTGAGCAGTTCTTC.

Many counts were recorded for this clonotype. The rearrangement uses TRBV6-5 and TRBJ2-7, with a tentative D call TRBD2 (6 bases). Trimming took 0 bases from V and 3 from J, leaving 9 bases between them. Germline V gene data show CDR1 as MNHEY and CDR2 as SVGAGI. There are 14 residues in the CDR3. CDR3 nucleotides: TGTGCCAGCAGTTACTCGGCGGGGAACTACGAGCAGTACGTC. It encodes CASSYSAGNYEQYV.

This chain joins TRBV29-1 and TRBJ2-1, with D possibly being TRBD1 (6 bases). Trimming removed 5 bases from V and 4 bases from J, with 12 bases in between. The CDR3 runs to 13 residues. CDR1 SQVTM and CDR2 ANQGSEA come from the germline V gene. The CDR3 DNA reads as TGCAGCGTTATCAGGGGAATATACAATGAGCAGTTCTTC. Residues: CSVIRGIYNEQFF.

There are many counts of this clonotype. This chain joins TRBV18 and TRBJ2-2; no clear D gene. V was cut by 3 bases and J by 5 bases, with 10 bases left in between. Germline V lookup: CDR1 KGHSH, CDR2 LQKENI. The CDR3 spans 14 residues. Here the CDR3 DNA reads TGTGCCAGCTCACCGACGACGGAAACCGGGGAGCTGTTTTTT. Translating it yields CASSPTTETGELFF.

This clonotype was detected many times. The J gene is TRBJ2-4, the V gene TRBV12-3 or TRBV12-4; TRBD2 aligns across 9 bases. The CDR3 totals 15 residues. V shed 6 bases and J 8 bases; nucleotides not matched to a gene: 11. In DNA form, the CDR3 reads TGTGCCAGCAGACCGGGTGCGGGAGGGGAAGACATTCAGTACTTC. Protein product: CASRPGAGGEDIQYF.

The chain links TRBV20-1 to TRBJ2-3, with TRBD2 as a possible D gene (6 bases). V was trimmed by 2 bases and J by 3 bases, leaving 12 bases between them. In germline, CDR1 is DFQATT, CDR2 SNEGSKA (reference sequence). This CDR3 spans 14 amino acids. The CDR3 DNA reads as TGCAGTGCTAGATGGGGAGGTGAAACAGATACGCAGTATTTT. Translating it yields CSARWGGETDTQYF.

The table lists this clonotype with a count of one. V is TRBV4-1 and J is TRBJ2-7; the D is unclear. Germline CDR1 reads MGHRA; CDR2 reads YSYEKL. This CDR3 contains 14 residues. V gave up 0 bases and J gave up 3 bases, with 9 bases separating them. CDR3 DNA sequence: TGCGCCAGCAGCCAAGATTTAACAAGCTACGAGCAGTACGTC. Protein sequence: CASSQDLTSYEQYV.

This clonotype was picked up many times. The chain employs TRBV27 and TRBJ2-3; the D gene is possibly TRBD2 (5 bases). The CDR3 consists of 14 residues. Trimming shortened V by 3 bases and J by 2 bases, and 9 bases separated the two germline ends. CDR1 MNHEY and CDR2 SMNVEV come from the germline V gene (reference sequence). CDR3 sequence (DNA): TGTGCCAGCAGTTTCGCGGGTACCACAGATACGCAGTATTTT. Protein: CASSFAGTTDTQYF.

This clonotype has ten or more counts. The chain links TRBV28 to TRBJ1-2, with D maybe TRBD1 (6 bases). The CDR3 is 12 amino acids. V was pared by 6 bases and J by 6 bases, with 11 bases between. The germline V gene has CDR1 MDHEN and CDR2 SYDVKM. The DNA of the CDR3 is TGTGCCAGCAGGCGTAGACAGGATGGCTACACCTTC. Amino acid sequence: CASRRRQDGYTF.

The table lists this clonotype with many counts. V and J are TRBV12-3 or TRBV12-4 and TRBJ2-1; D is unclear. CDR3 size: 15 residues. Deletions cut 5 bases from V and 3 bases from J, with 14 bases between. For the CDR3, the DNA is TGTGCCAGCAGTCCCAAAAGTGGGGACTACAATGAGCAGTTCTTC. Protein sequence: CASSPKSGDYNEQFF.

The chain joins TRBV7-2 to TRBJ2-2; 12 positions match TRBD1. The germline V gene has CDR1 SGHTA and CDR2 FQGNSA. Unmatched junction bases numbered 12, after V lost 5 bases and J lost 8 bases. The CDR3 length is 17 residues. The CDR3 DNA sequence: TGTGCCAGCAGCCCTTTAATGGGACAGGGGGCAGAGGGGGAGCTGTTTTTT. Its protein product is CASSPLMGQGAEGELFF.

Ten or more counts support this clonotype. The chain carries TRBV5-1 and TRBJ2-3; D is tentatively TRBD1 or TRBD2 (7 bases each). Germline V gene lookup returns CDR1 SGHRS and CDR2 YFSETQ. This CDR3 comprises 15 residues. The V end was cut by 6 bases, the J end by 4 bases, with 18 bases between. DNA for the CDR3: TGCGCCAGCAAACCAGGGGGAGGGTGGCCAGATACGCAGTATTTT. Translation gives CASKPGGGWPDTQYF.

This clonotype appeared once. The chain couples TRBV29-1 to TRBJ2-3; 7 bases align to TRBD1. This CDR3 has 15 residues. V lost 4 bases, J lost 4 bases, and 11 bases stayed unmatched. The germline CDR1 and CDR2 sequences are SQVTM and ANQGSEA. The CDR3 nucleotides are TGCAGCGTTGGGGGACAGCCCGACGGTGCAGATACGCAGTATTTT. Translated, it gives CSVGGQPDGADTQYF.

This clonotype was detected ten times or more. The chain is built from TRBV20-1 and TRBJ2-3, with TRBD2 identical over 10 bases. The CDR3 extends over 15 amino acids. In germline, CDR1 is DFQATT, CDR2 SNEGSKA (reference sequence). Germline trimming cut 5 bases from V and 0 bases from J; bases unmatched to any gene: 5. The CDR3 DNA reads TGCAGTGCTTACCAGCGGGAGGGAAGCACAGATACGCAGTATTTT. Protein: CSAYQREGSTDTQYF.

The CDR3 bases are TGTGCCAGCAGCCATGGGTGGGGGACTAGCACAGATACGCAGTATTTT. It yields the protein CASSHGWGTSTDTQYF. This sequence joins TRBV7-3 and TRBJ2-3; D possibly corresponds to TRBD2 (6 bases). V dropped 5 bases and J dropped 0 bases, with 15 bases sitting between them. The germline CDR1 and CDR2 sequences are SGHTA and FQGTGA. The CDR3 covers 16 residues.

Ten or more counts support this clonotype. The V and J genes are TRBV3-1 and TRBJ2-1; D is perhaps TRBD1 (6 bases). This CDR3 contains 14 residues. CDR1 LGHDT and CDR2 YNNKEL come from the germline V gene (reference sequence). V lost 5 bases and J 8 bases, leaving 16 bases between the germline ends. The CDR3 nucleotides are TGTGCCAGCAGCTTCACGACAGGCCCCGATGAGCAGTTCTTC. This translates into CASSFTTGPDEQFF.

The CDR3 bases are TGCAGTGCTAGTCATGTAACGCTGGGGGAGACCCAGTACTTC. Translation gives CSASHVTLGETQYF. The gene calls are TRBV20-1 and TRBJ2-5, with D unresolved. The germline gives CDR1 DFQATT, CDR2 SNEGSKA (reference sequence). Between the trimmed V and J ends, which lost 3 bases and 5 bases, there was a span of 16 bases. The CDR3 length is 14 residues.

This clonotype has a count of ten or more. The chain links TRBV12-3 or TRBV12-4 to TRBJ1-3; no definite D call. V lost 7 bases to trimming and J lost 0 bases, with 13 bases between them. The CDR3 length is 15 residues. The DNA for the CDR3 is TGTGCCAGCATCCTTAATACCGGCTCTGGAAACACCATATATTTT. This sequence encodes CASILNTGSGNTIYF.

The table lists this clonotype with many counts. The chain combines TRBV5-6 with TRBJ1-1; D remains ambiguous. The V end lost 3 bases, the J end lost 9 bases, and 18 bases lay between the germline ends. Germline-derived CDR1 and CDR2 are SGHDT and YYEEEE. The CDR3 has 14 residues. The CDR3 DNA reads TGTGCCAGCAGCTACAGCGACGGAATGGGTAAAGCTTTCTTT. It codes for CASSYSDGMGKAFF.